This T cell receptor (beta chain) is from a study of monozygotic twins with inflammatory bowel disease. Study results and caveats: Researchers were unable to tell different T cell subtypes apart.

As concerns this clonotype: The antigen is not known.

Per the germline V gene, CDR1 is SGHRS and CDR2 is YFSETQ. The CDR3 is 14 amino acids. TCRdb re-analyzed the 5' RACE reads; it lists each CDR3 protein once, without DNA. The table gives more than 300,000 distinct CDR3 sequences; the top ten clones make up roughly 2.6% of it. This TCR was sampled from a human donor with ulcerative colitis or Crohn's disease, or a healthy co-twin of an affected twin (not recorded which). Material: blood. The chain combines TRBV5-1 with TRBJ1-2. The CDR3: CASSWDTTNYGYTF.